This T cell receptor beta chain was observed in a study of siplizumab effects on memory and regulatory T cells. With respect to this clone: Antigen specificity is unknown.

V trimming: 2 bases; J trimming: 4 bases; junction bases outside the gene matches: 1. CDR1 and CDR2 (germline): SGHRS, YFSETQ. The CDR3 consists of 14 residues. Sequenced by immunoSEQ multiplex PCR; TCRdb stores in-frame clones only, minus some. This sample has just over 50,000 clones, with roughly 97% found just once. The study's findings and limits: Naive T cells looked more diverse than memory cells, and they looked like major contributors to the alloresponse.

The sequenced sample consisted of naive CD4+ T cells sorted from blood. This receptor was obtained from a human donor in good health. The rearrangement uses TRBV5-1 and TRBJ2-5, with 11 nucleotides matching TRBD2. CDR3 residues: CASSLGLAGETQYF. The DNA of the CDR3 is TGCGCCAGCAGCTTAGGACTAGCGGGAGAGACCCAGTACTTC.